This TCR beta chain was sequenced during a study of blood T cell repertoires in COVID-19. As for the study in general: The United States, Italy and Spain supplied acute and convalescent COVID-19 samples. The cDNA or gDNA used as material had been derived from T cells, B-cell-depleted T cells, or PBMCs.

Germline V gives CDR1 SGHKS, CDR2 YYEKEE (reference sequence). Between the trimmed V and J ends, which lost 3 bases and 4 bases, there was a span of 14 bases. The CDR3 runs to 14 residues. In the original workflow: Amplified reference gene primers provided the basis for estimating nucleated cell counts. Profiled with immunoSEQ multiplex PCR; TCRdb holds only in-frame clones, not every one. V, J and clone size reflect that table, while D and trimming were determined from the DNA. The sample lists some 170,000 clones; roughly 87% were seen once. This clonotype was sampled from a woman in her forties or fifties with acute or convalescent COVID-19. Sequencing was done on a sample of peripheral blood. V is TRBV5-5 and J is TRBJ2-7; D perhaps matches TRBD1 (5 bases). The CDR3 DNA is TGTGCCAGCAGCTCACGGACACTAACATACGAGCAGTACTTC. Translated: CASSSRTLTYEQYF. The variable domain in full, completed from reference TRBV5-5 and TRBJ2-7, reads DAGVTQSPTHLIKTRGQQVTLRCSPISGHKSVSWYQQVLGQGPQFIFQYYEKEERGRGNFPDRFSARQFPNYSSELNVNALLLGDSALYLCASSSRTLTYEQYFGPGTRLTVT.